This T cell receptor (beta chain) was observed in a study of blood T cell repertoires in COVID-19. Across the whole study: Sites across the United States, Italy and Spain contributed samples from acute and convalescent COVID-19. The analysed material was cDNA or gDNA that came from T cells, B-cell-depleted T cells, or PBMCs.

In its sample, this clone was seen a few times. As handled by the study authors: Nucleated cell number was recorded as an estimate derived from reference gene primer amplification. Only in-frame clones appear in the TCRdb table, and some are missing; sequencing was by immunoSEQ multiplex PCR. D and trimming were read from the DNA, whereas the V and J calls and clone size are those reported in that table. Among 210,000 or so clones listed, approximately 89% were seen once. Germline loops: CDR1 LGHDT, CDR2 YNNKEL (reference sequence). Losses at the gene ends were 4 bases for V and 6 bases for J; bases not matched to a gene: 6. The CDR3 loop spans 14 amino acids.

The chain carries TRBV3-1 (or the pseudogene TRBV3-2) and TRBJ2-1, with 7 bases aligning to TRBD2. The sequence was obtained from a woman in her 40s with acute or convalescent COVID-19. The sample comprised peripheral blood. CDR3 nucleotide sequence: TGTGCCAGCAGCCCCGGACTAGTTGGCAATGAGCAGTTCTTC. Translated: CASSPGLVGNEQFF.